Following are 23 T cell receptor beta chains from one sample sequenced in a study of vaccination and CD4 T cells after COVID-19. Treatment denoted: approximately 10-day PBMC culture with coronavirus spike peptide pools or control peptides (ViraFEST assay). An Oncomine TCR Beta short-read assay was used to sequence the DNA from cultured CD4+ T cells. Each CDR3 protein is one row after TCRdb ran MiXCR on the PCR reads. Of roughly 12,000 distinct CDR3 sequences listed, over 60% were seen once; the top ten hold about 7.1%. Their specific antigens are unknown. This material consisted of CD4+ T cells from blood, cultured in vitro, taken before SARS-CoV-2 vaccination. Every receptor here comes from a human donor who had recovered from COVID-19.

This chain links TRBV20-1 with TRBJ2-7; TRBD1 is a possible D gene (6 bases). This CDR3 has 15 amino acids. The V gene's germline CDR1 is DFQATT and CDR2 SNEGSKA (reference sequence). The V end was cut by 6 bases, the J end by 2 bases, with 20 bases between. The CDR3 reads CSAGPSRDIAYEQYF. As DNA, the CDR3 is TGCAGTGCAGGGCCCTCCCGGGACATTGCCTACGAGCAGTACTTC.

The chain combines TRBV7-9 with TRBJ2-1; 9 bases fit TRBD2. J gave up 7 bases and V 2 bases, and 6 bases lay outside the gene matches. The CDR3 loop spans 15 amino acids. Germline assignment: CDR1 SEHNR and CDR2 FQNEAQ (reference sequence). CDR3 sequence (DNA): TGTGCCAGCAGCTTATTTAGCGGGAGAGGGAATGAGCAGTTCTTC. Translating gives CASSLFSGRGNEQFF.

This clonotype has a handful of counts. The chain recombines TRBV2 with TRBJ1-1; 10 bases fit TRBD1. The germline gives CDR1 SNHLY, CDR2 FYNNEI. The junction had 13 bases not matched to a gene; V was cut back by 5 bases and J by 7 bases. This CDR3 has 16 amino acids. CDR3 DNA sequence: TGTGCCAGCAGTCGCCGACGGACAGGGGGGGGAGGTGAAGCTTTCTTT. Translated: CASSRRRTGGGGEAFF.

The V gene is TRBV11-2, the J gene TRBJ2-3; 8 bases agree with TRBD2. V shed 5 bases, J shed 5 bases, and the junction held 12 bases outside the gene matches. From germline, CDR1 is SGHAT and CDR2 FQNNGV. The CDR3 is made up of 16 amino acids. CDR3 loop: CASSPGTRSPRDTQYF. CDR3 coding DNA: TGTGCCAGCAGCCCCGGGACTAGGTCCCCCCGAGATACGCAGTATTTT. The full variable domain, completed using reference TRBV11-2 and TRBJ2-3, is EAGVAQSPRYKIIEKRQSVAFWCNPISGHATLYWYQQILGQGPKLLIQFQNNGVVDDSQLPKDRFSAERLKGVDSTLKIQPAKLEDSAVYLCASSPGTRSPRDTQYFGPGTRLTVL.

V and J are TRBV10-3 and TRBJ2-1; 7 nucleotides agree with TRBD2. The V and J ends lost 0 bases and 10 bases, in that order; junction bases with no gene match: 3. The CDR3 sequence is 13 residues long. Germline lookup yields CDR1 ENHRY and CDR2 SYGVKD. CDR3: CAISESMGGEQFF. The CDR3 DNA reads TGTGCCATCAGTGAGTCGATGGGAGGGGAGCAGTTCTTC.

This rearrangement joins TRBV2 to TRBJ2-3, with TRBD2 matching 8 bases. This CDR3 has 16 residues. Germline CDR1 and CDR2: SNHLY and FYNNEI. With V trimmed by 6 bases and J by 0 bases, 8 bases remained unmatched. The CDR3 loop is CASRPASGRSTDTQYF. In nucleotides, the CDR3 is TGTGCCAGCAGGCCCGCCAGCGGGAGAAGCACAGATACGCAGTATTTT.

The chain has TRBV3-1 and TRBJ1-6, with D unclear. The V gene's germline CDR1 is LGHDT and CDR2 YNNKEL (reference sequence). This CDR3 region has 14 residues. V lost 0 bases and J 12 bases, leaving 12 bases between the germline ends. For the CDR3, the DNA is TGTGCCAGCAGCCAAGATCTTGCCGGAAGACCCCTCCACTTT. Its protein is CASSQDLAGRPLHF.

The chain is built from TRBV4-3 and TRBJ2-7; TRBD1 might be the D (6 bases). With 0 bases removed from V and 1 base from J, the gap between germline ends came to 7 bases. This CDR3 has 14 amino acids. Germline-derived CDR1 and CDR2 are LGHNA and YSLEER. CDR3 nucleotides: TGCGCCAGCAGCCAAGAGGGGACATCCTACGAGCAGTACTTC. Translated: CASSQEGTSYEQYF.

CDR3 sequence: CASSPPRGGSFGTDTQYF. The CDR3 DNA sequence: TGTGCCAGCTCACCACCGAGGGGCGGGAGCTTCGGCACAGATACGCAGTATTTT. The chain links TRBV18 to TRBJ2-3, with TRBD2 matching over 7 bases. Germline loops: CDR1 KGHSH, CDR2 LQKENI. The CDR3 runs to 18 residues. The ends lost 0 bases at V and 1 base at J; junction bases unmatched: 10.

This sequence joins TRBV6-1 and TRBJ2-7; the D gene is possibly TRBD1 (6 bases). This CDR3 is 14 amino acids long. V lost 1 base and J 0 bases, leaving 7 bases between the germline ends. Germline assignment: CDR1 MNHNS and CDR2 SASEGT. In DNA form, the CDR3 reads TGTGCCAGCAGTGAAGACAGGGACTCCTACGAGCAGTACTTC. Its translation: CASSEDRDSYEQYF.

This sequence joins TRBV20-1 and TRBJ2-7, with D possibly TRBD1 on 6 matching bases. Looked up from germline, CDR1 is DFQATT and CDR2 is SNEGSKA (reference sequence). V gave up 2 bases and J gave up 4 bases, with 12 bases separating them. This CDR3 is 13 amino acids long. The CDR3 nucleotides are TGCAGTGCTAGAAGGCCAGGGGCATACGAGCAGTACTTC. Translated, it gives CSARRPGAYEQYF.

CDR3 bases: TGTGCCAGCAGCTTATCCCCTACTAGGGCCTGGTACTTC. It specifies CASSLSPTRAWYF. This chain joins TRBV7-2 and TRBJ2-5; D possibly corresponds to TRBD2 (5 bases). Trimming left V 2 bases short and J 13 bases short, with 17 bases between. Germline assignment: CDR1 SGHTA and CDR2 FQGNSA. This CDR3 is built from 13 residues. Full variable domain (rest looked up from reference TRBV7-2 and TRBJ2-5): GAGVSQSPSNKVTEKGKDVELRCDPISGHTALYWYRQSLGQGLEFLIYFQGNSAPDKSGLPSDRFSAERTGGSVSTLTIQRTQQEDSAVYLCASSLSPTRAWYFGPGTRLLVL.

This chain uses TRBV7-2 with TRBJ1-2; D ambiguous. The CDR3 spans 14 residues. Germline V gene data show CDR1 as SGHTA and CDR2 as FQGNSA. The V and J ends lost 1 base and 7 bases respectively, with 13 bases between them. Written as DNA, the CDR3 is TGTGCCAGCAGCTTAGTTTCCCAGTTACCTGGCTACACCTTC. Protein product: CASSLVSQLPGYTF.

This clonotype was detected a few times. The chain links TRBV15 to TRBJ2-2; D is possibly TRBD1 (5 bases). V lost 4 bases to trimming and J lost 3 bases, with 15 bases between them. The CDR3 spans 16 residues. Germline V gene data show CDR1 as LNHNV and CDR2 as YYDKDF (reference sequence). CDR3 sequence: CATSNATVVYTGELFF. The CDR3 coding sequence is TGTGCCACCAGCAACGCGACAGTGGTATACACCGGGGAGCTGTTTTTT.

The sample holds a few counts of this clonotype. The chain couples TRBV20-1 to TRBJ1-5; D may be TRBD1 (5 bases). V lost 1 base and J 11 bases, leaving 18 bases between the germline ends. Per the germline V gene, CDR1 is DFQATT and CDR2 is SNEGSKA (reference sequence). CDR3 length: 14 residues. The CDR3 nucleotides read TGCAGTGCTAGAGCCAGGGCCAGCAGAACGGCCCAGCATTTT. Translating gives CSARARASRTAQHF.

The chain employs TRBV7-9 and TRBJ1-5; TRBD1 matches at 9 bases. Trimming cost V 5 bases and J 0 bases; bases outside gene matches: 11. The CDR3 spans 18 residues. Germline values: CDR1 SEHNR, CDR2 FQNEAQ (reference sequence). For the CDR3, the DNA is TGTGCCAGCAGCCCGGCGACAGGGGGGCTACATAGCAATCAGCCCCAGCATTTT. Its translation is CASSPATGGLHSNQPQHF.

The V call is TRBV10-1, the J call TRBJ1-1; D might be TRBD1 (5 bases). V dropped 5 bases and J dropped 1 base, with 8 bases sitting between them. Germline V CDR1 and CDR2: WNHNN, SYGVQD (reference sequence). This CDR3 is 13 amino acids long. CDR3 sequence (DNA): TGCGCCAGCAGTAAAACAGGGAACACTGAAGCTTTCTTT. It is translated as CASSKTGNTEAFF.

The chain carries TRBV20-1 and TRBJ2-1; 9 bases fit TRBD2. Matching the DNA end better, TRBJ2-7 makes the J call doubtful. Germline CDR1 and CDR2: DFQATT and SNEGSKA (reference sequence). The CDR3 runs 15 residues. The CDR3 loop reads CSARGASGTSYEQYF. CDR3 nucleotides: TGCAGTGCTAGAGGAGCTAGCGGGACCTCCTACGAGCAGTACTTC.

The chain has TRBV9 and TRBJ2-1; no reliable D call. The CDR3 totals 14 residues. Looked up from germline, CDR1 is SGDLS and CDR2 is YYNGEE. V was pared by 3 bases and J by 6 bases, with 13 bases between. Written as DNA, the CDR3 is TGTGCCAGCAGCGCCCTGCTAGGAGTCAATGAGCAGTTCTTC. Protein product: CASSALLGVNEQFF.

The V and J genes are TRBV15 and TRBJ2-7; 10 positions match TRBD2. The germline V gene has CDR1 LNHNV and CDR2 YYDKDF (reference sequence). This CDR3 contains 14 residues. Trimming at V came to 5 bases and at J to 7 bases, leaving 8 bases not matched to a gene. In DNA form, the CDR3 reads TGTGCCACCAGCTCTAGCGGGAGCGCTCGGGAGCAGTACTTC. It specifies CATSSSGSAREQYF.

Details on this clonotype: This clone may be a read error of a much larger clone one base away. The chain employs TRBV14 and TRBJ2-4; D unclear. The germline V gene has CDR1 SGHDN and CDR2 FVKESK. This CDR3 comprises 11 residues. DNA for the CDR3: TGTGCCAGCACCCAAGCCAACATTCAGTACTTC. Its protein is CASTQANIQYF.

This clonotype was detected a few times. This chain connects TRBV6-2 or TRBV6-3 to TRBJ2-7; TRBD2 aligns across 12 bases. CDR1 and CDR2 (germline): MNHEY, SVGEGT. J gave up 8 bases and V 0 bases, and 11 bases lay outside the gene matches. The length of the CDR3 is 17 residues. The CDR3 nucleotides are TGTGCCAGCAGTTACTCACCCCCGCTAGCGGGAGGGCCGCAGCAGTACTTC. This gives the protein CASSYSPPLAGGPQQYF.

The chain employs TRBV6-1 and TRBJ2-3; 8 bases map to TRBD2. The germline gives CDR1 MNHNS, CDR2 SASEGT. With 6 bases clipped from V and 2 bases from J, the junction kept 7 bases outside the gene matches. This CDR3 has 15 amino acids. The CDR3 region has the DNA TGTGCCAGCAGGCCTACTAGCGGTCACACAGATACGCAGTATTTT. Translation: CASRPTSGHTDTQYF.